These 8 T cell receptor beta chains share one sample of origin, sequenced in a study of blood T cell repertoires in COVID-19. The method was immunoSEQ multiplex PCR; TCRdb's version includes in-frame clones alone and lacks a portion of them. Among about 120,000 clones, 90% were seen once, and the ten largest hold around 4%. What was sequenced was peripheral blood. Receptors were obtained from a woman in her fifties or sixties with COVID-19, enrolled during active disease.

CDR3 DNA: TGTGCCAGCAGCTTAGTTGCAGGGGAGTATGGCTACACCTTC. This codes for CASSLVAGEYGYTF. The J gene is TRBJ1-2, the V gene TRBV11-2; D may be TRBD1 (6 bases). Deletions cut 1 base from V and 5 bases from J, with 11 bases between. Germline CDR1 is SGHAT and CDR2 is FQNNGV. This CDR3 is built from 14 residues.

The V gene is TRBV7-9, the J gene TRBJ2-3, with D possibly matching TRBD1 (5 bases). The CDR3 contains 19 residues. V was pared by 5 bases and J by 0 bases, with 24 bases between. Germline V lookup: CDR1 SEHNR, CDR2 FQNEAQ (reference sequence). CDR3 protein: CASSPIGQGFTSSTDTQYF. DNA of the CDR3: TGTGCCAGCAGCCCAATAGGGCAGGGATTTACTTCTAGCACAGATACGCAGTATTTT.

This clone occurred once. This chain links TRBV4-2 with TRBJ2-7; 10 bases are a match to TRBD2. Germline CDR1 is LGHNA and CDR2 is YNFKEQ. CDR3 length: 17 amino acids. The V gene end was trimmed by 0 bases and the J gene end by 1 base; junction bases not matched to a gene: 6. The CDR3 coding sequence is TGTGCCAGCAGCCAAGATTATCTAGCGGGGGTGTCCTACGAGCAGTACTTC. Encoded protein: CASSQDYLAGVSYEQYF.

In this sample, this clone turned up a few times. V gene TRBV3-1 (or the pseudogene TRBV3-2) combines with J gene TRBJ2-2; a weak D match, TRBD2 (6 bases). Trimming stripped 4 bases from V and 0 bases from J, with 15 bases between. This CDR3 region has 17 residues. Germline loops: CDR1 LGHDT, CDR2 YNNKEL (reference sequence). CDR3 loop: CASSPPSAGTNTGELFF. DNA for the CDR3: TGTGCCAGCAGCCCCCCCTCCGCGGGGACGAACACCGGGGAGCTGTTTTTT.

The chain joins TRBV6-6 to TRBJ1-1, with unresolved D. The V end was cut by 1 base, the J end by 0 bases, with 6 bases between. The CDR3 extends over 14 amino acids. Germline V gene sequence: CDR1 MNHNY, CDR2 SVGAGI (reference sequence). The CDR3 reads CASSYFNMNTEAFF. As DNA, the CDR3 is TGTGCCAGCAGTTACTTTAATATGAACACTGAAGCTTTCTTT.

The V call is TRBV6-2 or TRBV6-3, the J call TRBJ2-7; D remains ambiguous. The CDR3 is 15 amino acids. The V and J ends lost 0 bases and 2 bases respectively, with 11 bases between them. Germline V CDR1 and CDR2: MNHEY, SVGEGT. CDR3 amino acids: CASSYSANGPYEQYF. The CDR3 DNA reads TGTGCCAGCAGTTACTCGGCGAATGGGCCCTACGAGCAGTACTTC.

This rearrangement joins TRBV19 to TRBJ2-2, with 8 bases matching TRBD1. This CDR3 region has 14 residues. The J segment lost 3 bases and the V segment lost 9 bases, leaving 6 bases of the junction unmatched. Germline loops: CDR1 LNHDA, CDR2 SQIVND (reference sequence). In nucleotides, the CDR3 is TGTGCCAGCAGGGGACAGGTTGACACCGGGGAGCTGTTTTTT. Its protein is CASRGQVDTGELFF.

The CDR3 here is CAKGRGGETQYF. The CDR3 DNA reads as TGTGCCAAAGGACGGGGTGGAGAGACCCAGTACTTC. The J gene is TRBJ2-5, the V gene TRBV10-3; TRBD2 is a possible D gene (5 bases). The CDR3 extends over 12 amino acids. Per the germline V gene, CDR1 is ENHRY and CDR2 is SYGVKD. V lost 10 bases, J lost 4 bases, and 13 bases lay in between.